This T cell receptor (beta chain) was profiled in a study of T cells after yellow fever vaccination. Findings of the study overall: One caveat is that FACS-sorted repertoires could contain abundant clonotypes contaminating from the bulk population. A secondary response was less intense yet reached its peak sooner, at day 5 versus 15.

Trimming stripped 7 bases from V and 6 bases from J, with 19 bases between. Germline values: CDR1 MNHEY, CDR2 SVGEGT. The CDR3 contains 15 residues. Each CDR3 protein is one row after TCRdb ran MiXCR on the 5' RACE reads. The data contain about 300,000 distinct CDR3 sequences, 8.7% of them seen just once; the ten biggest clones take up 3% to 3.5%. This clonotype has more than one count but fewer than ten. Its matching antigen is unknown. The sample consisted of CD4+ T cells sorted from PBMCs, taken 5 days after the yellow fever booster vaccination. This TCR derives from a young man who received the YFV17D yellow fever vaccine. This rearrangement joins TRBV6-2 or TRBV6-3 to TRBJ2-1, with D possibly matching TRBD1 (6 bases). The CDR3 region is CASTPRTGLVNEQFF. The CDR3 coding sequence is TGTGCCAGCACCCCACGAACAGGGTTGGTCAATGAGCAGTTCTTC.